In this sample, the clone carrying this T cell receptor (beta chain) turned up many times. Other DNA sequences in this specimen translate into the identical CDR3. The V and J ends lost 3 bases and 6 bases, in that order; junction bases with no gene match: 11. This CDR3 has 16 amino acids. CDR1 and CDR2 from the germline V gene are SNHLY and FYNNEI. With MiXCR, TCRdb reprocessed the PCR reads. The sample lists roughly 59,000 clones, about 16% occurring once. This sample is drawn from a study of metastatic and nonmetastatic thyroid tumors. Each patient came to thyroid surgery without any prior treatment (of any kind).

The sample consisted of blood. The V gene is TRBV2, the J gene TRBJ2-7, with 10 bases lining up with TRBD1. This TCR came from a male donor with papillary thyroid cancer or a benign thyroid nodule (not recorded which). Some clones in this sample may be carry-over from other donors' samples. Written as DNA, the CDR3 is TGTGCCAGCAGTGACCAGTTAGGGACAGGGGTCTCCGAGCAGTACTTC. It yields the protein CASSDQLGTGVSEQYF.